Presented here are 9 T cell receptor beta chains from one specimen sequenced in a study of T cells after yellow fever vaccination (dated by TCRdb to about 2019). Library generation was performed with 5' RACE. The sequencer listed for this sample is Illumina HiSeq 2500. TCRdb itself trimmed the public reads at Q25 with fastp, ran MiXCR and retained productive beta chains. A single entry per CDR3 protein holds the most common genes and DNA from its merged rows. This sample has 400,000 or so distinct CDR3 sequences in its table, and around 6.4% of those were observed once. The top ten clones comprise 15% of the sample. According to the study, the label for this sample's treatment or condition signals: live attenuated yellow fever vaccine strain. Sequenced material: PBMCs, taken 5 days after the yellow fever booster vaccination. The source is a man aged 30-40 years who received the YFV17D yellow fever vaccine.

This clonotype came up a few times. The rearrangement links TRBV6-1 to TRBJ2-1; unclear D gene. Germline CDR1 and CDR2: MNHNS and SASEGT. The CDR3 is 17 residues long. The ends were cut back, 7 bases at V and 5 bases at J, with 24 bases in the middle. The CDR3 spells CASTPFVALSTDNEQFF. The CDR3, as DNA: TGTGCCAGCACCCCATTCGTGGCCCTCAGCACCGACAATGAGCAGTTCTTC.

This clonotype turned up a few times. J is TRBJ2-3 and V is TRBV7-2, with 8 bases that match TRBD2. With 1 base clipped from V and 8 bases from J, the junction kept 8 bases outside the gene matches. The CDR3 contains 15 residues. The V gene's germline CDR1 is SGHTA and CDR2 FQGNSA. CDR3 nucleotide sequence: TGTGCCAGCAGCTTAGAGCTAGCGGGCCCAGTTACGCAGTATTTT. Translation gives CASSLELAGPVTQYF.

This clonotype was recorded a few times. The chain links TRBV12-3 or TRBV12-4 to TRBJ1-1; D is perhaps TRBD1 (5 bases). Deletions cut 5 bases from V and 0 bases from J, with 19 bases between. CDR3 length: 17 amino acids. The CDR3 nucleotides are TGTGCCAGCAGTCCGTCCGGGACTAAGAAGATGAACACTGAAGCTTTCTTT. This gives the protein CASSPSGTKKMNTEAFF.

This clonotype was counted at least ten times. The CDR3 region is CASSPQGFSYEQYF. The CDR3 DNA reads TGTGCCAGCTCACCCCAGGGTTTCAGCTACGAGCAGTACTTC. V and J are TRBV18 and TRBJ2-7, with D possibly being TRBD1 (5 bases). There are 14 residues in the CDR3. Germline loops: CDR1 KGHSH, CDR2 LQKENI. V was trimmed by 3 bases and J by 3 bases, leaving 12 bases between them.

V and J are TRBV29-1 and TRBJ2-1; 11 nucleotides agree with TRBD2. With V trimmed by 7 bases and J by 0 bases, 5 bases remained unmatched. CDR3 length: 15 amino acids. The germline V gene has CDR1 SQVTM and CDR2 ANQGSEA. The CDR3, as DNA: TGCAGCGCTAGACTAGCGGGATTCTCCTACAATGAGCAGTTCTTC. Translating it yields CSARLAGFSYNEQFF.

The V and J genes are TRBV4-2 and TRBJ2-5; 7 nucleotides match TRBD2. V lost 0 bases to trimming and J lost 5 bases; unmatched junction nucleotides: 9. Germline V gene sequence: CDR1 LGHNA, CDR2 YNFKEQ. The CDR3 length is 16 residues. The CDR3 here is CASSQEPWAGEETQYF. CDR3 sequence (DNA): TGTGCCAGCAGCCAAGAACCGTGGGCGGGAGAGGAGACCCAGTACTTC.

The chain carries TRBV5-1 and TRBJ2-3, with 9 bases fitting TRBD2. The V gene end was trimmed by 2 bases and the J gene end by 4 bases; junction bases not matched to a gene: 8. Germline loops: CDR1 SGHRS, CDR2 YFSETQ. This CDR3 contains 16 residues. The CDR3 DNA sequence: TGCGCCAGCAGCTTAACCCAGCGGGAGGTAGCAGATACGCAGTATTTT. Amino acids: CASSLTQREVADTQYF.

The sample holds many counts of this clonotype. This chain uses TRBV5-1 with TRBJ2-7; a possible D gene is TRBD1 (5 bases). V lost 5 bases to trimming and J lost 5 bases, with 11 bases between them. The CDR3 extends over 12 amino acids. Germline V CDR1 and CDR2: SGHRS, YFSETQ. The CDR3 nucleotides read TGCGCCAGCAGGCAGGGCGTCAACGAGCAGTACTTC. Translated: CASRQGVNEQYF.

At least ten counts were recorded for this clonotype. This chain links TRBV3-1 with TRBJ2-2; D is undetermined. Per the germline V gene, CDR1 is LGHDT and CDR2 is YNNKEL (reference sequence). The CDR3 contains 14 residues. V lost 3 bases to trimming and J lost 6 bases, with 11 bases between them. The CDR3 is CASSHSPGSGELFF. In DNA, the CDR3 is TGTGCCAGCAGCCACTCTCCGGGCTCCGGGGAGCTGTTTTTT.